This entry is about one T cell receptor beta chain. These data are taken from a study of blood T cell repertoires in COVID-19. Original processing notes: Researchers report that nucleated cell counts were estimated from reference gene primer amplification. Only in-frame clones appear in the TCRdb table, and some are missing; sequencing was by immunoSEQ multiplex PCR. From that table come the V and J calls and clone size; the DNA was used to work out D and trimming. The sample yields tens of thousands of clones, around 87% seen once. Germline V gives CDR1 SGHNT, CDR2 YYREEE (reference sequence). The CDR3 has 15 residues. With 2 bases removed from V and 4 bases from J, the gap between germline ends came to 15 bases.

Source material: peripheral blood. The rearrangement joins TRBV5-4 to TRBJ1-1; D is possibly TRBD1 (6 bases). This receptor was identified in a middle-aged man with active or convalescent COVID-19. CDR3 in DNA: TGTGCCAGCAGCTTTAAGGGGGGGGGTACCACTGAAGCTTTCTTT. It translates to CASSFKGGGTTEAFF.